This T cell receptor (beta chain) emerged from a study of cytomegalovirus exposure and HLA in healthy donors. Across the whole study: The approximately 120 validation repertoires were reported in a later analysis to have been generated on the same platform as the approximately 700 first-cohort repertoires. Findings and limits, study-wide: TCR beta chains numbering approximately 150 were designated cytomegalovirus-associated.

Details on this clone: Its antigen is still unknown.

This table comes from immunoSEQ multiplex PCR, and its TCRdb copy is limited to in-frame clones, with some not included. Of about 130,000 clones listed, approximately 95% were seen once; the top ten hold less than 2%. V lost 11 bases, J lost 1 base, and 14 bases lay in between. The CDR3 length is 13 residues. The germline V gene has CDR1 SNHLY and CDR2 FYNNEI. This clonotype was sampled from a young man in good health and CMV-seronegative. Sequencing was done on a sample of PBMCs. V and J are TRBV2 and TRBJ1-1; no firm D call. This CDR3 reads CAGALIENTEAFF. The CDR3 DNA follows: TGTGCCGGAGCCTTAATCGAGAACACTGAAGCTTTCTTT.